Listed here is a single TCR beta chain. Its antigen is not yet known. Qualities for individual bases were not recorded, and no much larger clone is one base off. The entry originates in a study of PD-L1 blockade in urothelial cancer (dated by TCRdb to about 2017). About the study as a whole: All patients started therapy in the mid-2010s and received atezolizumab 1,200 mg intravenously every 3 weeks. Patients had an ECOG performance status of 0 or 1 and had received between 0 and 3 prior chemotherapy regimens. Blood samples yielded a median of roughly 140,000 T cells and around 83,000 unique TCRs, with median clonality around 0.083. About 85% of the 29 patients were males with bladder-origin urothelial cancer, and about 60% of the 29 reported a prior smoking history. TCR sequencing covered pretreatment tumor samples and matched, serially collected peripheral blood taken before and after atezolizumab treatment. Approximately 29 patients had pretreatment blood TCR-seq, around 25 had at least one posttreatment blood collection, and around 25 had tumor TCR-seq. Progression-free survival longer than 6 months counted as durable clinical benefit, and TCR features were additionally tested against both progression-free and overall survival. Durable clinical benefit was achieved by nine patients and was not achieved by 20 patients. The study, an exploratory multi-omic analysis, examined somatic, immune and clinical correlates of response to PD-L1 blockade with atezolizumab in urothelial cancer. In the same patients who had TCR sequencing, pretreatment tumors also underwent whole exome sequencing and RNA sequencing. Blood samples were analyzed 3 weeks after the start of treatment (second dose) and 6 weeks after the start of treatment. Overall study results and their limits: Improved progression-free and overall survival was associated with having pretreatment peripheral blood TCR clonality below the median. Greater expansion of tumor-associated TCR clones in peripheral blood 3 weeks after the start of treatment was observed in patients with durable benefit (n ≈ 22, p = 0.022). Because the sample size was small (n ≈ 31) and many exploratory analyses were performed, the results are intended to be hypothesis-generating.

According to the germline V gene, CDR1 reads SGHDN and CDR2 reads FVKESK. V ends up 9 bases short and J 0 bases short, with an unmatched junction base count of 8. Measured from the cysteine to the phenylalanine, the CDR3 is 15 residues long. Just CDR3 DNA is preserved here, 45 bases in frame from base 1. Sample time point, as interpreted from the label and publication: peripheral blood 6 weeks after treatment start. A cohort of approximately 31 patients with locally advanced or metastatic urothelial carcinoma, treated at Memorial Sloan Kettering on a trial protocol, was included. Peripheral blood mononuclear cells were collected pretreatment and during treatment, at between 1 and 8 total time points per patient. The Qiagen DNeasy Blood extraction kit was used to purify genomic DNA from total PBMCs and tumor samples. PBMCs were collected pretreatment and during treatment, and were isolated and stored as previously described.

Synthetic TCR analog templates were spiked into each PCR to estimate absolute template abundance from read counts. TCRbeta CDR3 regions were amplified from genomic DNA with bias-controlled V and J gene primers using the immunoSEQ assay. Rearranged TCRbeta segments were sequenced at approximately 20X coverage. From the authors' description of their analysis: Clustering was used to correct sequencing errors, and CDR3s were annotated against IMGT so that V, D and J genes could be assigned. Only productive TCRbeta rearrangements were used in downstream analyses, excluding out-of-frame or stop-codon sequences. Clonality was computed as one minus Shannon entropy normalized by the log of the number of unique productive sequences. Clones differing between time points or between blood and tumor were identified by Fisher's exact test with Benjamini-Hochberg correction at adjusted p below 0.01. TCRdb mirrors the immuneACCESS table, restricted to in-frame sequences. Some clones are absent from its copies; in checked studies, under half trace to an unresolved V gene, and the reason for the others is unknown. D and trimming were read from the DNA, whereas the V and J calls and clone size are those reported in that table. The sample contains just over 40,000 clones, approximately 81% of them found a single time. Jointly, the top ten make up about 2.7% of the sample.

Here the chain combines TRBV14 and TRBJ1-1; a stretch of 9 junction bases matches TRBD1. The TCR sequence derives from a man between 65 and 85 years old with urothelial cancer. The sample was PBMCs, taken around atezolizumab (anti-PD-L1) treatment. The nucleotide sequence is TGTGCCAGTCAGCCGAACAGGGGGCTGAACACTGAAGCTTTCTTT. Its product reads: CASQPNRGLNTEAFF.